The T cell receptor (beta chain) described here comes from a study of cytomegalovirus exposure and HLA in healthy donors. 13 Jbeta primers and 60 Vbeta primers were used for the PCR. The protocol was immunoSEQ multiplex PCR, while the TCRdb copy is restricted to in-frame clones and leaves out a portion. The table has tens of thousands of clones, roughly 82% seen once. This CDR3 comprises 13 residues. In germline, CDR1 is ENHRY, CDR2 SYGVKD. V lost 0 bases and J lost 10, with 9 bases in between. The genes are TRBV10-3 and TRBJ2-2, with D perhaps matching TRBD2 (6 bases). The sequenced sample was PBMCs. The receptor was isolated from a man aged 30 to 39 in good health and CMV-seropositive. CDR3 bases: TGTGCCATCAGTGAGTCGACGGGGGAGGAGCTGTTTTTT. Protein: CAISESTGEELFF.